One sample yielded the 26 T cell receptor beta chains listed below, sequenced in a study of cytomegalovirus exposure and HLA in healthy donors. PCR used 60 Vbeta primers and 13 Jbeta primers. Here immunoSEQ multiplex PCR was the method, and the copy in TCRdb shows in-frame clones only, minus some. Here the sample spans about 130,000 clones, roughly 75% being singletons. Sequencing input: PBMCs. The receptor set was obtained from a man under 40 in good health and CMV-seronegative.

This sequence joins TRBV7-2 and TRBJ1-4; D might be TRBD1 (5 bases). Germline V gene data show CDR1 as SGHTA and CDR2 as FQGNSA. Trimming cost V 6 bases and J 0 bases, with 14 bases left between them. The CDR3 length is 16 residues. CDR3 amino acids: CASSNHGASTNEKLFF. The CDR3, as DNA: TGTGCCAGCAGTAATCATGGGGCATCAACTAATGAAAAACTGTTTTTT.

This chain connects TRBV11-3 to TRBJ2-3, with D possibly matching TRBD1 (6 bases). Trimming cost V 4 bases and J 2 bases, with 10 bases left between them. The germline V gene encodes CDR1 SGHNT and CDR2 YENEEA. The CDR3 length is 14 residues. CDR3 region: CASSSGQTTDTQYF. For the CDR3, the DNA is TGTGCCAGCAGCTCCGGACAGACCACAGATACGCAGTATTTT.

The chain couples TRBV15 to TRBJ1-3; TRBD1 agrees at 7 bases. This CDR3 region has 15 residues. The germline V gene has CDR1 LNHNV and CDR2 YYDKDF (reference sequence). V shed 4 bases and J 4 bases; nucleotides not matched to a gene: 7. CDR3 DNA sequence: TGTGCCACCAGCATTAATACAGGGGTGGGAAACACCATATATTTT. Encoded protein: CATSINTGVGNTIYF.

The genes are TRBV4-3 and TRBJ2-3, with 8 bases matching TRBD2. The CDR3 has 16 amino acids. V trimming: 0 bases; J trimming: 2 bases; junction bases outside the gene matches: 4. Germline V lookup: CDR1 LGHNA, CDR2 YSLEER. The DNA for the CDR3 is TGCGCCAGCAGCCAAGAAGGGACTAGATCCACAGATACGCAGTATTTT. This sequence encodes CASSQEGTRSTDTQYF.

This chain joins TRBV28 and TRBJ1-4; D might be TRBD1 (5 bases). CDR3 length: 15 residues. Looked up from germline, CDR1 is MDHEN and CDR2 is SYDVKM. Trimming removed 6 bases at V and 8 bases at J, with 19 bases between. The chain's CDR3 is CASRRKGVPQEKLFF. In nucleotides, the CDR3 is TGTGCCAGCAGGCGCAAAGGGGTTCCCCAAGAAAAACTGTTTTTT.

This chain uses TRBV9 with TRBJ2-7, with 10 bases identical to TRBD1. The germline V gene has CDR1 SGDLS and CDR2 YYNGEE. V lost 3 bases to trimming and J lost 6 bases; unmatched junction nucleotides: 12. The CDR3 has 16 residues. The CDR3, as DNA: TGTGCCAGCAGCGCCTCGGTAGGGGGACAGGGGACCGAGCAGTACTTC. This translates into CASSASVGGQGTEQYF.

The gene calls are TRBV5-1 and TRBJ2-1; the match to TRBD1 covers 10 bases. Per the germline V gene, CDR1 is SGHRS and CDR2 is YFSETQ. Trimming at V came to 5 bases and at J to 4 bases, leaving 3 bases not matched to a gene. The CDR3 contains 14 residues. The CDR3 region has the DNA TGCGCCAGCAGTAGGACAGGGGGTTACAATGAGCAGTTCTTC. Protein: CASSRTGGYNEQFF.

The J gene is TRBJ2-5, the V gene TRBV5-8; D is possibly TRBD1 (6 bases). Germline-derived CDR1 and CDR2 are SGHTS and YDEGEE. This CDR3 region has 13 residues. The V end lost 5 bases, the J end lost 5 bases, and 13 bases lay between the germline ends. The CDR3 loop reads CASRQGRWETQYF. The CDR3 DNA reads as TGTGCCAGCAGACAGGGTCGTTGGGAGACCCAGTACTTC.

V usage is TRBV6-1 and J usage is TRBJ1-6; a weak D match, TRBD1 (5 bases). The V end was cut by 7 bases, the J end by 7 bases, with 17 bases between. The CDR3 contains 15 residues. The germline gives CDR1 MNHNS, CDR2 SASEGT. CDR3 sequence: CASNPLQGWNSPLHF. CDR3 nucleotide sequence: TGTGCCAGCAATCCCCTGCAGGGTTGGAATTCACCCCTCCACTTT.

This chain uses TRBV6-6 with TRBJ2-1; TRBD2 is a possible D gene (5 bases). Trimming removed 2 bases at V and 10 bases at J, with 12 bases between. Germline CDR1 and CDR2: MNHNY and SVGAGI (reference sequence). CDR3 size: 13 residues. The CDR3, as DNA: TGTGCCAGCAGTTACAGAGGGTCACGGGAGCAGTTCTTC. Its translation: CASSYRGSREQFF.

The rearrangement links TRBV2 to TRBJ2-5; D uncertain. Germline CDR1 SNHLY, CDR2 FYNNEI. The V gene lost 6 bases and the J gene lost 4 bases, with 9 bases spanning the gap. CDR3 length: 12 residues. In DNA, the CDR3 is TGTGCCAGCAGCGAGTTCGGAGAGACCCAGTACTTC. It specifies CASSEFGETQYF. Filled out from reference TRBV2 and TRBJ2-5, the complete variable domain reads EPEVTQTPSHQVTQMGQEVILRCVPISNHLYFYWYRQILGQKVEFLVSFYNNEISEKSEIFDDQFSVERPDGSNFTLKIRSTKLEDSAMYFCASSEFGETQYFGPGTRLLVL.

The chain links TRBV13 to TRBJ1-6, with no clear D. V lost 1 base, J lost 8 bases, and 12 bases lay in between. This CDR3 comprises 15 residues. Germline V CDR1 and CDR2: PRHDT, FYEKMQ (reference sequence). The CDR3 region has the DNA TGTGCCAGCAGCTTAGATGCCGCGGGAGATTCACCCCTCCACTTT. This sequence encodes CASSLDAAGDSPLHF.

The chain links TRBV19 to TRBJ1-3; 7 bases are shared with TRBD1. V lost 6 bases, J lost 3 bases, and 2 bases stayed unmatched. Per germline, CDR1 LNHDA and CDR2 SQIVND (reference sequence). The CDR3 is 13 amino acids. In DNA, the CDR3 is TGTGCCAGTAGACGACAGGGTGGAAACACCATATATTTT. Its translation: CASRRQGGNTIYF.

This clone was observed a handful of times. The chain links TRBV2 to TRBJ1-1; no definite D call. Trimming left V 7 bases short and J 4 bases short, with 10 bases between. The CDR3 consists of 12 residues. The germline V gene has CDR1 SNHLY and CDR2 FYNNEI. CDR3: CASTRLGTEAFF. The CDR3 DNA follows: TGTGCCAGCACCAGGCTGGGCACTGAAGCTTTCTTT.

J is TRBJ1-1 and V is TRBV7-3; D is undetermined. V was clipped by 5 bases and J by 3 bases, with 10 bases between them. The CDR3 is made up of 13 amino acids. Germline values: CDR1 SGHTA, CDR2 FQGTGA. CDR3 nucleotides: TGTGCCAGCAGCCCCAACACCCACACTGAAGCTTTCTTT. It codes for CASSPNTHTEAFF.

The V call is TRBV9, the J call TRBJ1-5, with D tentatively TRBD1 (5 bases). Germline CDR1 is SGDLS and CDR2 is YYNGEE. The CDR3 length is 15 residues. Trimming took 0 bases from V and 4 from J, leaving 11 bases between them. The CDR3 nucleotides are TGTGCCAGCAGCGTAGATGGGGGGAAGAATCAGCCCCAGCATTTT. Its translation: CASSVDGGKNQPQHF.

This clone was detected once. The chain is built from TRBV13 and TRBJ2-5; D possibly corresponds to TRBD2 (6 bases). Germline loops: CDR1 PRHDT, CDR2 FYEKMQ (reference sequence). The length of the CDR3 is 13 residues. The V and J ends lost 0 bases and 4 bases respectively, with 6 bases between them. The CDR3 region has the DNA TGTGCCAGCAGCTTAGGCGGGAGAGAGACCCAGTACTTC. It specifies CASSLGGRETQYF.

V usage is TRBV4-2 and J usage is TRBJ2-2, with D uncertain. Trimming pared 7 bases from V and 6 bases from J, leaving 15 bases between. This CDR3 has 14 residues. CDR1 and CDR2 (germline): LGHNA, YNFKEQ. The CDR3 DNA sequence: TGTGCCAGCACCGTAGATGGTAGAGCCGGGGAGCTGTTTTTT. Amino acids: CASTVDGRAGELFF.

J is TRBJ1-1 and V is TRBV4-1; 8 bases are a match to TRBD1. The CDR3 extends over 18 amino acids. From germline, CDR1 is MGHRA and CDR2 YSYEKL. V lost 4 bases, J lost 0 bases, and 13 bases stayed unmatched. For the CDR3, the DNA is TGCGCCAGCAGCCCCCTTCGGTACCAGGGGGCTATGAACACTGAAGCTTTCTTT. Its translation: CASSPLRYQGAMNTEAFF.

This chain joins TRBV25-1 and TRBJ2-5; 8 positions agree with TRBD1. The DNA end is more similar to TRBJ2-7, so the J call may be wrong. Germline V gene sequence: CDR1 MGHDK, CDR2 SYGVNS. The CDR3 sequence is 12 residues long. The CDR3 sequence: CASGQGSGEQYF. The DNA of the CDR3 is TGTGCCAGCGGACAGGGATCTGGCGAGCAGTACTTC.

The gene calls are TRBV19 and TRBJ2-3, with D maybe TRBD1 (6 bases). This CDR3 comprises 12 residues. V was shortened by 10 bases and J by 2 bases, with 10 bases between the two germline ends. CDR1 is LNHDA and CDR2 is SQIVND in the germline V gene (reference sequence). In nucleotides, the CDR3 is TGTGCCACTCGGACAGACACAGATACGCAGTATTTT. This codes for CATRTDTDTQYF.

J is TRBJ1-2 and V is TRBV7-6; unclear D gene. The length of the CDR3 is 12 residues. The germline V gene has CDR1 SGHVS and CDR2 FNYEAQ. Deletions cut 3 bases from V and 8 bases from J, with 10 bases between. The CDR3 loop is CASSFSGSGYTF. The CDR3, as DNA: TGTGCCAGCAGCTTTAGCGGGTCCGGCTACACCTTC.

As concerns this clone: A read error may produce the germline difference seen at one junction end. This rearrangement joins TRBV5-6 to TRBJ2-3; 7 bases are shared with TRBD2. The CDR3 has 15 residues. The germline V gene has CDR1 SGHDT and CDR2 YYEEEE. CDR3 sequence (DNA): TGCGCCAGCAGCCTTGCGGGAGACAGCACAGATACGCAGTATTTT. It is translated as CASSLAGDSTDTQYF.

The chain combines TRBV28 with TRBJ1-2; 8 bases line up with TRBD1. The germline gives CDR1 MDHEN, CDR2 SYDVKM. The ends lost 7 bases at V and 7 bases at J; junction bases unmatched: 8. The CDR3 runs 13 residues. The CDR3: CASTPDRVVGYTF. CDR3 nucleotide sequence: TGTGCCAGCACCCCGGACAGGGTGGTTGGCTACACCTTC.

The chain employs TRBV28 and TRBJ2-2, with 8 nucleotides matching TRBD2. This CDR3 spans 18 amino acids. Germline V gives CDR1 MDHEN, CDR2 SYDVKM. J gave up 0 bases and V 6 bases, and 12 bases lay outside the gene matches. The CDR3 nucleotides read TGTGCCAGCAGCTACCAGGCTAGCGGGCCTACGAACACCGGGGAGCTGTTTTTT. Encoded protein: CASSYQASGPTNTGELFF.

The gene calls are TRBV5-4 and TRBJ2-2; D is unresolved. Germline CDR1 is SGHNT and CDR2 is YYREEE (reference sequence). Trimming took 4 bases from V and 1 from J, leaving 2 bases between them. The CDR3 is 12 amino acids. In DNA, the CDR3 is TGTGCCAGCAGCCGGAACACCGGGGAGCTGTTTTTT. Protein: CASSRNTGELFF.